The clone carrying this TCR beta chain was picked up one time. The record originates from a study of Ad26.COV2.S vaccination and SARS-CoV-2 variants. About the study: In the study, Ad26.COV2.S was injected intramuscularly once, or twice 56 days apart.

Treatment given: around 19 received Ad26.COV2.S at low or high dose, single or two shots; a few received placebo; per-sample allocation not given. The samples were gathered on day 63 after the first injection of vaccine or placebo. This adult donor, from Boston, was 18-55 years old. The administered vaccine (an Ad26 vector) expressed Wuhan-strain SARS-CoV-2 spike. Measured with immunoSEQ multiplex PCR; TCRdb has only the in-frame clones, and not every one. The table has fewer than 400,000 clones, roughly 86% seen once. V gave up 2 bases and J gave up 5 bases; unmatched junction bases: 9. There are 16 residues in the CDR3. CDR1 and CDR2 (germline): MGHRA, YSYEKL.

This clonotype was sampled from a person between 18 and 59 years old who received the Ad26.COV2.S COVID-19 vaccine or a placebo. The sample was peripheral blood, taken in a trial of Ad26.COV2.S vaccine versus placebo. The chain is built from TRBV4-1 and TRBJ2-1; 7 bases map to TRBD1. The CDR3 protein is CASSQPTRGKNNEQFF. The CDR3 coding sequence is TGCGCCAGCAGCCAACCAACCAGGGGGAAAAACAATGAGCAGTTCTTC.